Sequencing of this T cell receptor (beta chain) was carried out in a study of T cell repertoires in cytomegalovirus infection. Study as a whole: Shared public TCR beta signatures pointed to both CMV infection and a matching HLA type. General study points: Across the ex vivo response, the dominant clonotypes were HLA-C-restricted CMV-specific TCR beta clonotypes.

In regard to this clonotype: The antigen is unknown.

TCRdb called the reads again in MiXCR, with one record for every CDR3 protein. The table records roughly 140,000 distinct CDR3 sequences, around a quarter of them present only once. The CDR3 runs 15 residues. Trimming removed 3 bases from V and 1 base from J, with 13 bases in between. Germline V gene sequence: CDR1 SGDLS, CDR2 YYNGEE. The rearrangement links TRBV9 to TRBJ1-1, with D possibly matching TRBD1 (5 bases). The sample was PBMCs. The sequence derives from a human donor in good health (CMV status not recorded). Some clones in this sample may be carry-over from other donors' samples. The CDR3 region is CASSARPQGNTEAFF. For the CDR3, the DNA is TGTGCCAGCAGCGCTCGGCCGCAGGGGAACACTGAAGCTTTCTTT.